The entry below gives a single T cell receptor beta chain sequence along with its context. The junction differs from germline at one of its ends, possibly a read error. As it was prepared, the TCRbeta library received unique molecular identifiers. TCRdb re-called the PCR reads with MiXCR, one entry per CDR3 protein. The table records roughly 180,000 distinct CDR3 sequences, about 14% of them present only once. The germline gives CDR1 MNHEY, CDR2 SVGAGI. The CDR3 sequence is 14 residues long. The data were obtained in a study of T-cell reconstitution after alpha-beta-depleted transplantation in children.

This sequence originates from a human donor who donated a stem cell graft to a child with acute lymphoblastic leukemia. Sequencing used PBMCs from the stem cell graft donor, obtained from the stem cell graft. This sequence joins TRBV6-5 and TRBJ1-5; maybe TRBD1 (5 bases). In nucleotides, the CDR3 is TGTGCCAGCAGTTACCAGGGTCTAAATCAACCCCAGCATTTT. Amino acids: CASSYQGLNQPQHF.